This TCR beta chain was captured by sequencing in a study of beta chain features in type 1 diabetes. This clone was counted a few times. Its target is not known. Isolation of CD4+ naive, central memory, regulatory and stem cell-like memory cells was achieved by sorting via CD45RO/CCR7/CD25/CD127/CD95/CD27. Trimming took 4 bases from V and 2 from J, leaving 16 bases between them. Germline V gene sequence: CDR1 SGDLS, CDR2 YYNGEE. The CDR3 sequence is 16 residues long. Since all of the isolated RNA was reverse transcribed, expressed TCRB transcripts were what got sequenced. Assay used: immunoSEQ multiplex PCR; TCRdb lists only in-frame clones, some missing. The table lists some 150,000 clones, 48% of them singletons, with around 0.43% in the top ten. The study, taken as a whole, reports: In these data, an HLA type influence on TCRB rearrangement remained unresolved. PCR may have favored shorter templates equally in patients and controls. At VDJ recombination sites, type 1 diabetes patients had fewer insertions and more deleted nucleotides.

The sequence was collected from a man aged 18 to 30 in good health. Sequenced input: Tregs from blood. The chain uses TRBV9 and TRBJ2-1; D perhaps matches TRBD2 (6 bases). CDR3 sequence: CASSPQGRRAYNEQFF. The CDR3 nucleotides read TGTGCCAGCAGCCCCCAAGGGCGGAGGGCCTACAATGAGCAGTTCTTC.